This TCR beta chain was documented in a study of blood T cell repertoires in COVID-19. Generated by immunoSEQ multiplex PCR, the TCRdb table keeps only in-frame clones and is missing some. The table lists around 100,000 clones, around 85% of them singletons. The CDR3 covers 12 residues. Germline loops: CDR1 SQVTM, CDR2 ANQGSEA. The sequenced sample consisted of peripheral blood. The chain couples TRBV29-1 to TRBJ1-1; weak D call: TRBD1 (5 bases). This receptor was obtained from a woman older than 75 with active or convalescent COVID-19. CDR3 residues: CSTWGLGTEAFF. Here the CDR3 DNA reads TGCAGTACCTGGGGCCTGGGGACTGAAGCTTTCTTT.